The next 29 T cell receptor beta chains were all read from a single sample in a study of response to subunit inactivated influenza vaccine. TCRdb re-called the RT-PCR reads through MiXCR, storing one row per CDR3 protein. The sample holds 300,000 to 350,000 distinct CDR3 sequences, 20% to 25% seen once. Source: PBMCs from blood, taken 21 months after vaccination. The source is a man aged 50 to 69 who received an inactivated influenza vaccine.

This sequence joins TRBV5-1 and TRBJ2-5, with D perhaps being TRBD1 or TRBD2 (5 bases each). Germline lookup yields CDR1 SGHRS and CDR2 YFSETQ. The V end was cut by 2 bases, the J end by 2 bases, with 13 bases between. CDR3 length: 15 amino acids. DNA of the CDR3: TGCGCCAGCAGCTTTAATTCGGGGCCTCAAGAGACCCAGTACTTC. It encodes CASSFNSGPQETQYF.

This sequence joins TRBV5-4 and TRBJ2-3; 7 bases map to TRBD2. Unmatched junction bases numbered 2, after V lost 4 bases and J lost 0 bases. CDR3 size: 14 residues. Germline CDR1 SGHNT, CDR2 YYREEE (reference sequence). CDR3 sequence: CASSKAGSTDTQYF. The CDR3 nucleotides are TGTGCCAGCAGCAAAGCGGGGAGCACAGATACGCAGTATTTT.

This clonotype was counted a few times. The genes are TRBV12-3 or TRBV12-4 and TRBJ2-4; perhaps D is TRBD1 or TRBD2 (5 bases each). V lost 3 bases and J lost 0, with 12 bases in between. This CDR3 has 16 residues. This CDR3 is CASSLGESLAKNIQYF. CDR3 DNA: TGTGCCAGCAGTTTGGGGGAGAGCCTAGCCAAAAACATTCAGTACTTC.

There are a few counts of this clonotype. The J gene is TRBJ2-7, the V gene TRBV7-9, with a weak D call TRBD1 (6 bases). From germline, CDR1 is SEHNR and CDR2 FQNEAQ (reference sequence). With 4 bases removed from V and 2 bases from J, the gap between germline ends came to 18 bases. The CDR3 spans 16 residues. The CDR3 reads CASSSIRGSLTYEQYF. The CDR3 DNA follows: TGTGCCAGCAGCTCCATCAGGGGATCCCTTACCTACGAGCAGTACTTC.

The chain links TRBV5-1 to TRBJ1-4; possibly TRBD1 for D (6 bases). The CDR3 contains 15 residues. CDR1 and CDR2 (germline): SGHRS, YFSETQ. Between the trimmed V and J ends, which lost 1 base and 3 bases, there was a span of 10 bases. This chain's CDR3 is CASSLWGASNEKLFF. CDR3 nucleotides: TGCGCCAGCAGCTTGTGGGGGGCGTCTAATGAAAAACTGTTTTTT.

This chain uses TRBV6-5 with TRBJ1-1; possible D gene TRBD1, 5 bases. CDR3 length: 17 amino acids. V lost 0 bases, J lost 4 bases, and 18 bases lay in between. In germline, CDR1 is MNHEY, CDR2 SVGAGI. This CDR3 reads CASSYSGLPAGGTEAFF. The DNA for the CDR3 is TGTGCCAGCAGTTACTCGGGGCTTCCCGCCGGAGGCACTGAAGCTTTCTTT.

The V and J genes are TRBV3-1 and TRBJ2-3; 8 bases agree with TRBD1. The CDR3 is 15 amino acids. V shed 4 bases, J shed 2 bases, and the junction held 5 bases outside the gene matches. Germline lookup yields CDR1 LGHDT and CDR2 YNNKEL (reference sequence). The DNA for the CDR3 is TGTGCCAGCAGCCGGGGACAGGCGAACACAGATACGCAGTATTTT. Its protein product is CASSRGQANTDTQYF.

This clonotype came up a few times. This chain links TRBV20-1 with TRBJ2-2, with 11 bases matching TRBD2. In germline, CDR1 is DFQATT, CDR2 SNEGSKA (reference sequence). Trimming cost V 6 bases and J 1 base; bases outside gene matches: 7. CDR3 length: 16 residues. This CDR3 is CSANRLAGRNTGELFF. The CDR3 coding sequence is TGCAGTGCCAACCGACTAGCGGGACGGAACACCGGGGAGCTGTTTTTT.

In its sample, this clonotype was seen many times. The chain uses TRBV20-1 and TRBJ1-2; D gene ambiguous. Trimming cost V 5 bases and J 4 bases, with 26 bases left between them. Germline V gives CDR1 DFQATT, CDR2 SNEGSKA (reference sequence). This CDR3 is 17 amino acids long. The CDR3 DNA follows: TGCAGTGCTTCCAGACCTGGAGGGAAAAGCAGCGGCTATGGCTACACCTTC. Protein: CSASRPGGKSSGYGYTF.

This clonotype has a handful of counts. V and J are TRBV20-1 and TRBJ2-5; 8 nucleotides match TRBD2. The ends lost 3 bases at V and 4 bases at J; junction bases unmatched: 7. CDR3 length equals 14 residues. In germline, CDR1 is DFQATT, CDR2 SNEGSKA (reference sequence). For the CDR3, the DNA is TGCAGTGCTAGTTCCAGCGGGAGAGGAGAGACCCAGTACTTC. It encodes CSASSSGRGETQYF.

The CDR3 here is CAIRDRSYEQYF. The CDR3 nucleotides read TGTGCCATCCGGGACAGGAGCTACGAGCAGTACTTC. The chain carries TRBV10-3 and TRBJ2-7, with 8 bases matching TRBD1. The CDR3 has 12 amino acids. The junction had 3 bases not matched to a gene; V was cut back by 8 bases and J by 3 bases. CDR1 is ENHRY and CDR2 is SYGVKD in the germline V gene.

This chain links TRBV5-6 with TRBJ2-7; D might be TRBD1 (6 bases). Trimming took off 2 bases at V and 1 base at J, with 13 bases between the two ends. The CDR3 length is 15 residues. Germline lookup yields CDR1 SGHDT and CDR2 YYEEEE. CDR3 bases: TGTGCCAGCAGCTTATCTCCAGGGGCGTCCTACGAGCAGTACTTC. It specifies CASSLSPGASYEQYF.

This chain uses TRBV20-1 with TRBJ1-4, with a possible D match to TRBD1 (5 bases). CDR1 and CDR2 (germline): DFQATT, SNEGSKA (reference sequence). Trimming left V 6 bases short and J 0 bases short, with 17 bases between. The CDR3 has 16 residues. CDR3 bases: TGCAGTGCCAGATGGGAGGACACCTCAACTAATGAAAAACTGTTTTTT. It encodes CSARWEDTSTNEKLFF.

This clonotype was observed many times. The chain employs TRBV7-2 and TRBJ1-3, with no clear D. The CDR3 length is 16 residues. Germline V lookup: CDR1 SGHTA, CDR2 FQGNSA. The V gene lost 1 base and the J gene lost 0 bases, with 10 bases spanning the gap. The CDR3 sequence is CASSLGSRYSGNTIYF. The CDR3 nucleotides are TGTGCCAGCAGCTTAGGTTCGCGGTACTCTGGAAACACCATATATTTT. Variable domain in full (rest from reference TRBV7-2 and TRBJ1-3): GAGVSQSPSNKVTEKGKDVELRCDPISGHTALYWYRQSLGQGLEFLIYFQGNSAPDKSGLPSDRFSAERTGGSVSTLTIQRTQQEDSAVYLCASSLGSRYSGNTIYFGEGSWLTVV.

This clonotype showed up just a few times. V and J are TRBV5-4 and TRBJ1-3, with D perhaps TRBD1 (5 bases). Germline V gene sequence: CDR1 SGHNT, CDR2 YYREEE (reference sequence). The CDR3 consists of 15 residues. The ends were cut back, 1 base at V and 0 bases at J, with 8 bases in the middle. The CDR3 loop reads CASSLPGTSGNTIYF. CDR3 DNA: TGTGCCAGCAGCTTGCCAGGGACCTCTGGAAACACCATATATTTT.

This chain connects TRBV5-1 to TRBJ1-6, with D possibly being TRBD1 (6 bases). This CDR3 has 12 amino acids. The ends were cut back, 6 bases at V and 8 bases at J, with 9 bases in the middle. CDR1 and CDR2 (germline): SGHRS, YFSETQ. CDR3 sequence reads: CASKKGDSPLHF. As DNA, the CDR3 is TGCGCCAGCAAAAAGGGGGATTCACCCCTCCACTTT.

J is TRBJ2-2 and V is TRBV6-2 or TRBV6-3, with D unclear. This CDR3 is 11 amino acids long. The germline V and J ends were trimmed by 7 bases and 5 bases, with 5 bases remaining between them. Per germline, CDR1 MNHEY and CDR2 SVGEGT. The CDR3 loop reads CASTRTGELFF. CDR3 bases: TGTGCCAGCACACGGACCGGGGAGCTGTTTTTT.

The chain uses TRBV29-1 and TRBJ1-1, with 8 bases lining up with TRBD1. There are 14 residues in the CDR3. Germline assignment: CDR1 SQVTM and CDR2 ANQGSEA. V dropped 6 bases and J dropped 3; count of bases not matched to a gene: 9. CDR3 nucleotide sequence: TGCAGCGTATCAGGGGGCACTGGGTACACTGAAGCTTTCTTT. Its protein is CSVSGGTGYTEAFF. Complete variable domain (other parts from reference TRBV29-1 and TRBJ1-1): SAVISQKPSRDICQRGTSLTIQCQVDSQVTMMFWYRQQPGQSLTLIATANQGSEATYESGFVIDKFPISRPNLTFSTLTVSNMSPEDSSIYLCSVSGGTGYTEAFFGQGTRLTVV.

This clonotype was recorded at least ten times. The chain uses TRBV4-2 and TRBJ1-5; D might be TRBD1 (6 bases). Trimming removed 4 bases from V and 0 bases from J, with 10 bases in between. The CDR3 is made up of 15 amino acids. CDR1 LGHNA and CDR2 YNFKEQ come from the germline V gene. The DNA for the CDR3 is TGTGCCAGCAGCCCCCGGACAGATAGCAATCAGCCCCAGCATTTT. This encodes CASSPRTDSNQPQHF.

The chain employs TRBV3-1 and TRBJ1-1; the match to TRBD1 covers 7 bases. The J segment lost 4 bases and the V segment lost 5 bases, leaving 4 bases of the junction unmatched. The CDR3 runs 13 residues. Germline V gives CDR1 LGHDT, CDR2 YNNKEL (reference sequence). The CDR3 DNA reads TGTGCCAGCAGCTCGCGACAGGGCACTGAAGCTTTCTTT. Protein: CASSSRQGTEAFF. Variable domain in full (rest from reference TRBV3-1 and TRBJ1-1): DTAVSQTPKYLVTQMGNDKSIKCEQNLGHDTMYWYKQDSKKFLKIMFSYNNKELIINETVPNRFSPKSPDKAHLNLHINSLELGDSAVYFCASSSRQGTEAFFGQGTRLTVV.

The gene calls are TRBV5-1 and TRBJ1-1, with 7 bases lining up with TRBD1. The CDR3 spans 14 residues. From germline, CDR1 is SGHRS and CDR2 YFSETQ. Trimming took 0 bases from V and 5 from J; bases not matched to a gene: 4. This CDR3 is CASSLGDSRTEAFF. CDR3 DNA: TGCGCCAGCAGCTTGGGGGACAGTCGGACTGAAGCTTTCTTT.

This chain joins TRBV5-6 and TRBJ2-2, with a tentative D call TRBD1 (6 bases). The CDR3 runs 14 residues. Germline CDR1 SGHDT, CDR2 YYEEEE. V lost 5 bases to trimming and J lost 5 bases, with 13 bases between them. The CDR3 DNA reads as TGTGCCAGCAGGAACAGGGATGCGACCGGGGAGCTGTTTTTT. Protein product: CASRNRDATGELFF.

On this clonotype itself: A much more abundant neighbour one base away suggests this may be a read error. This chain connects TRBV5-1 to TRBJ1-2; tentatively, D is TRBD1 (5 bases). V was trimmed by 4 bases and J by 3 bases, leaving 19 bases between them. The CDR3 is 16 amino acids. Germline V gene sequence: CDR1 SGHRS, CDR2 YFSETQ. In nucleotides, the CDR3 is TGCGCCAGCAGCCCTACCGGGACTCCAGTACACTATGGCTACACCTTC. Translated: CASSPTGTPVHYGYTF.

This clonotype has more than one count but fewer than ten. CDR3 residues: CSAIRDRVVDTQYF. The CDR3 DNA reads TGCAGTGCTATCCGGGACAGGGTTGTAGATACGCAGTATTTT. The gene calls are TRBV20-1 and TRBJ2-3; the match to TRBD1 covers 9 bases. This CDR3 is 14 amino acids long. Looked up from germline, CDR1 is DFQATT and CDR2 is SNEGSKA (reference sequence). V shed 4 bases and J 5 bases; nucleotides not matched to a gene: 7.

This clonotype was detected a few times. The rearrangement links TRBV10-3 to TRBJ1-1, with TRBD1 identical over 8 bases. The CDR3 has 14 residues. CDR1 is ENHRY and CDR2 is SYGVKD in the germline V gene. Germline trimming cut 5 bases from V and 1 base from J; bases unmatched to any gene: 3. CDR3 coding DNA: TGTGCCATCAGTAAACAGGGGGGGAACACTGAAGCTTTCTTT. Its translation: CAISKQGGNTEAFF.

This clonotype was seen more than once but under ten times. The V call is TRBV5-5, the J call TRBJ1-2; D may be TRBD1 (6 bases). Trimming took off 7 bases at V and 5 bases at J, with 15 bases between the two ends. The CDR3 runs 13 residues. Germline V gene data show CDR1 as SGHKS and CDR2 as YYEKEE (reference sequence). The CDR3, as DNA: TGTGCCAGCGCGACAGGACATTTTTATGGCTACACCTTC. Amino acid sequence: CASATGHFYGYTF.

This clonotype came up a few times. This chain joins TRBV25-1 and TRBJ2-5, with D unclear. V was trimmed by 5 bases and J by 4 bases, leaving 20 bases between them. The CDR3 consists of 16 residues. Germline V gene lookup returns CDR1 MGHDK and CDR2 SYGVNS. This CDR3 is CASSTSIGRGPETQYF. CDR3 bases: TGTGCCAGCAGTACCTCTATTGGCCGAGGACCAGAGACCCAGTACTTC.

The chain is built from TRBV18 and TRBJ1-1; D possibly corresponds to TRBD1 (6 bases). The CDR3 runs to 15 residues. The germline gives CDR1 KGHSH, CDR2 LQKENI. Trimming cost V 0 bases and J 1 base, with 9 bases left between them. DNA for the CDR3: TGTGCCAGCTCACCACCTGGACAGACGAACACTGAAGCTTTCTTT. Protein product: CASSPPGQTNTEAFF. Combining the CDR3 with reference TRBV18 and TRBJ1-1 gives the whole variable domain NAGVMQNPRHLVRRRGQEARLRCSPMKGHSHVYWYRQLPEEGLKFMVYLQKENIIDESGMPKERFSAEFPKEGPSILRIQQVVRGDSAAYFCASSPPGQTNTEAFFGQGTRLTVV.

The chain has TRBV2 and TRBJ2-2, with D maybe TRBD1 (5 bases). The germline V and J ends were trimmed by 5 bases and 5 bases, with 15 bases remaining between them. This CDR3 is 15 amino acids long. Per the germline V gene, CDR1 is SNHLY and CDR2 is FYNNEI. The CDR3 spells CASSPLTELTGELFF. The CDR3 coding sequence is TGTGCCAGCAGTCCCCTGACAGAATTAACCGGGGAGCTGTTTTTT.